The 30 T cell receptor beta chains presented below share a single source sample, sequenced in a study of blood T cell repertoires in COVID-19. TCRdb's copy holds only in-frame clones and misses some; the assay was immunoSEQ multiplex PCR. The sample lists approximately 110,000 clones; approximately 85% were seen once. Sequencing was carried out using peripheral blood. Receptors originate from a human donor in a cohort sampled during active COVID-19.

The chain carries TRBV28 and TRBJ2-3; 11 nucleotides align to TRBD2. J gave up 8 bases and V 2 bases, and 12 bases lay outside the gene matches. This CDR3 region has 17 residues. CDR1 and CDR2 (germline): MDHEN, SYDVKM. This chain's CDR3 is CASSLPGTSGSKATQYF. DNA for the CDR3: TGTGCCAGCAGTTTACCCGGAACTAGCGGGAGTAAGGCTACGCAGTATTTT.

The genes are TRBV11-2 and TRBJ1-5; D is unresolved. Trimming shortened V by 1 base and J by 1 base, and 5 bases separated the two germline ends. The CDR3 length is 14 residues. CDR1 is SGHAT and CDR2 is FQNNGV in the germline V gene. This CDR3 is CASSLAGSNQPQHF. DNA of the CDR3: TGTGCCAGCAGCTTAGCGGGGAGCAATCAGCCCCAGCATTTT.

This chain connects TRBV10-2 to TRBJ1-3; the match to TRBD1 covers 7 bases. With 6 bases clipped from V and 3 bases from J, the junction kept 5 bases outside the gene matches. Germline CDR1 is WSHSY and CDR2 is SAAADI. The CDR3 length is 14 residues. Here the CDR3 DNA reads TGCGCCAGCAGGGAAACAGGGGATGGAAACACCATATATTTT. Its protein is CASRETGDGNTIYF.

Here the CDR3 reads CASSSTGTGTPRIQYF. CDR3 in DNA: TGTGCCAGCAGTTCAACCGGGACAGGGACCCCTCGGATTCAGTACTTC. The rearrangement joins TRBV28 to TRBJ2-4; 9 bases fit TRBD1. Germline V gene sequence: CDR1 MDHEN, CDR2 SYDVKM. The J segment lost 10 bases and the V segment lost 4 bases, leaving 14 bases of the junction unmatched. The CDR3 spans 16 residues.

This clone appeared once. This chain links TRBV7-8 with TRBJ1-1; D is unclear. Per germline, CDR1 SGHVS and CDR2 FQNEAQ. CDR3 length: 16 residues. V gave up 2 bases and J gave up 0 bases, with 13 bases separating them. CDR3 coding DNA: TGTGCCAGCAGCTTATGGTTAGATTCTATGAACACTGAAGCTTTCTTT. Protein product: CASSLWLDSMNTEAFF. Full variable domain (outside the CDR3, taken from reference TRBV7-8 and TRBJ1-1): GAGVSQSPRYKVAKRGQDVALRCDPISGHVSLFWYQQALGQGPEFLTYFQNEAQLDKSGLPSDRFFAERPEGSVSTLKIQRTQQEDSAVYLCASSLWLDSMNTEAFFGQGTRLTVV.

This chain links TRBV7-2 with TRBJ1-6; D perhaps matches TRBD1 (6 bases). Germline V gene data show CDR1 as SGHTA and CDR2 as FQGNSA. The CDR3 has 14 residues. Trimming removed 0 bases at V and 6 bases at J, with 6 bases between. The CDR3 reads CASSLAQGNSPLHF. The CDR3 DNA is TGTGCCAGCAGCTTAGCACAGGGTAATTCACCCCTCCACTTT.

This chain links TRBV5-6 with TRBJ2-1; the D is unclear. The CDR3 is made up of 12 amino acids. Germline CDR1 is SGHDT and CDR2 is YYEEEE. V was cut by 0 bases and J by 15 bases, with 13 bases left in between. CDR3 sequence reads: CASSLGLSPPFF. The CDR3 DNA follows: TGTGCCAGCAGCTTGGGACTCTCCCCGCCGTTCTTC.

The genes are TRBV4-2 and TRBJ2-7; TRBD1 matches 10 bases. The CDR3 has 15 amino acids. V was pared by 0 bases and J by 4 bases, with 3 bases of the junction left unmatched. The germline CDR1 and CDR2 sequences are LGHNA and YNFKEQ. CDR3 nucleotides: TGTGCCAGCAGCCAAGACAGACAGGGGGCGTACGAGCAGTACTTC. Translation gives CASSQDRQGAYEQYF.

V gene TRBV5-1 combines with J gene TRBJ2-7; 11 bases agree with TRBD2. Germline loops: CDR1 SGHRS, CDR2 YFSETQ. Unmatched junction bases numbered 8, after V lost 4 bases and J lost 2 bases. This CDR3 has 16 residues. The CDR3 is CASSEGTSGPTYEQYF. The CDR3 DNA is TGCGCCAGCAGCGAGGGGACTAGCGGTCCTACCTACGAGCAGTACTTC.

The V call is TRBV5-1, the J call TRBJ2-5; possible D gene TRBD2, 6 bases. From germline, CDR1 is SGHRS and CDR2 YFSETQ. This CDR3 region has 15 residues. The V end was cut by 0 bases, the J end by 5 bases, with 14 bases between. The CDR3 spells CASSLEAAGPETQYF. DNA for the CDR3: TGCGCCAGCAGCTTGGAGGCGGCGGGGCCGGAGACCCAGTACTTC.

This clone was counted only a few times. The genes are TRBV4-3 and TRBJ1-5; 9 bases map to TRBD1. The CDR3 sequence is 15 residues long. Losses at the gene ends were 3 bases for V and 6 bases for J; bases not matched to a gene: 6. Per germline, CDR1 LGHNA and CDR2 YSLEER. The CDR3 coding sequence is TGCGCCAGCAGCCAGGACAGGGGTTCTGTTCAGCCCCAGCATTTT. It specifies CASSQDRGSVQPQHF.

The chain couples TRBV6-5 to TRBJ2-1, with 7 nucleotides matching TRBD1. The CDR3 length is 11 residues. In germline, CDR1 is MNHEY, CDR2 SVGAGI. Trimming at V came to 5 bases and at J to 12 bases, leaving 4 bases not matched to a gene. In DNA form, the CDR3 reads TGTGCCAGCAGTAGCAACAGGGGGCAGTTCTTC. Translation: CASSSNRGQFF.

V usage is TRBV2 and J usage is TRBJ2-3; 10 bases line up with TRBD2. The ends lost 7 bases at V and 2 bases at J; junction bases unmatched: 3. Germline CDR1 SNHLY, CDR2 FYNNEI. The CDR3 extends over 14 amino acids. CDR3 residues: CASKGLANTDTQYF. CDR3 bases: TGTGCCAGCAAGGGACTAGCGAACACAGATACGCAGTATTTT.

The chain recombines TRBV27 with TRBJ2-1, with 7 nucleotides matching TRBD2. The CDR3 has 15 amino acids. J lost 0 bases, V lost 2 bases, and 1 base had no gene match. Germline-derived CDR1 and CDR2 are MNHEY and SMNVEV (reference sequence). The CDR3 here is CASSLAGVSYNEQFF. CDR3 coding DNA: TGTGCCAGCAGTTTAGCGGGAGTCTCCTACAATGAGCAGTTCTTC.

V usage is TRBV5-6 and J usage is TRBJ1-5; 8 bases match TRBD1. Germline V gives CDR1 SGHDT, CDR2 YYEEEE. Trimming took 4 bases from V and 0 from J; bases not matched to a gene: 9. This CDR3 is built from 17 residues. This CDR3 reads CASSPSRDRNSNQPQHF. DNA of the CDR3: TGTGCCAGCAGCCCAAGCCGGGACAGGAATAGCAATCAGCCCCAGCATTTT.

This clone was counted between two and nine times. This sequence joins TRBV4-3 and TRBJ2-2; D perhaps matches TRBD2 (5 bases). V lost 4 bases, J lost 6 bases, and 12 bases lay in between. Germline V gene sequence: CDR1 LGHNA, CDR2 YSLEER. CDR3 length: 14 amino acids. CDR3: CASSLRERAGELFF. The DNA of the CDR3 is TGCGCCAGCAGCCTCCGAGAGAGGGCCGGGGAGCTGTTTTTT.

The J gene is TRBJ1-3, the V gene TRBV5-1; maybe TRBD1 (6 bases). Germline loops: CDR1 SGHRS, CDR2 YFSETQ. The CDR3 consists of 14 residues. V dropped 4 bases and J dropped 2 bases, with 10 bases sitting between them. Here the CDR3 reads CASSPGQPGNTIYF. CDR3 in DNA: TGCGCCAGCAGCCCAGGACAGCCTGGAAACACCATATATTTT.

In this sample, this clone turned up a few times. The chain uses TRBV6-2 or TRBV6-3 and TRBJ2-1; a weak D match, TRBD1 (6 bases). V dropped 4 bases and J dropped 14 bases, with 15 bases sitting between them. The CDR3 sequence is 12 residues long. In germline, CDR1 is MNHEY, CDR2 SVGEGT. CDR3: CASSSYRDKEFF. The CDR3 region has the DNA TGTGCCAGCAGTTCTTACCGGGACAAGGAGTTCTTC.

The chain carries TRBV6-5 and TRBJ1-2; maybe TRBD1 (6 bases). CDR3 size: 15 residues. Deletions cut 5 bases from V and 2 bases from J, with 15 bases between. Germline V CDR1 and CDR2: MNHEY, SVGAGI. CDR3 bases: TGTGCCAGCAGTACCCGACAGGCGTTAAACTATGGCTACACCTTC. Translated: CASSTRQALNYGYTF.

The V gene is TRBV2, the J gene TRBJ1-2; 10 bases are shared with TRBD1. The CDR3 is 17 residues long. Germline V gene sequence: CDR1 SNHLY, CDR2 FYNNEI. After removal of 2 bases from V and 7 bases from J, the junction contained 13 bases not matched to a gene. CDR3 in amino acids: CASSEYGWGQGISGYTF. The CDR3, as DNA: TGTGCCAGCAGTGAATATGGTTGGGGACAGGGGATTAGTGGCTACACCTTC. Based on the CDR3 plus reference TRBV2 and TRBJ1-2, the full variable domain is EPEVTQTPSHQVTQMGQEVILRCVPISNHLYFYWYRQILGQKVEFLVSFYNNEISEKSEIFDDQFSVERPDGSNFTLKIRSTKLEDSAMYFCASSEYGWGQGISGYTFGSGTRLTVV.

The chain uses TRBV3-1 (or the pseudogene TRBV3-2) and TRBJ2-1; 9 nucleotides agree with TRBD2. The V segment lost 2 bases and the J segment 9 bases; nucleotides outside the gene matches: 14. This CDR3 is 17 amino acids long. Germline V gene data show CDR1 as LGHDT and CDR2 as YNNKEL (reference sequence). DNA for the CDR3: TGTGCCAGCAGCCAATTACCGGGGCGGGAGGGCCGGTTTGAGCAGTTCTTC. Encoded protein: CASSQLPGREGRFEQFF.

The chain uses TRBV7-9 and TRBJ2-3; D possibly corresponds to TRBD2 (5 bases). The CDR3 runs to 16 residues. V lost 2 bases to trimming and J lost 2 bases, with 14 bases between them. Germline-derived CDR1 and CDR2 are SEHNR and FQNEAQ (reference sequence). The CDR3 sequence: CASSLQSTLATDTQYF. The CDR3 nucleotides are TGTGCCAGCAGCTTACAGTCTACGCTAGCCACAGATACGCAGTATTTT.

The chain carries TRBV5-1 and TRBJ2-4, with TRBD1 matching 8 bases. Germline-derived CDR1 and CDR2 are SGHRS and YFSETQ. The CDR3 covers 16 residues. The V and J ends lost 6 bases and 5 bases, in that order; junction bases with no gene match: 13. The CDR3 region is CASNQGAVGKQNIQYF. CDR3 nucleotide sequence: TGCGCCAGCAATCAGGGGGCGGTGGGCAAACAAAACATTCAGTACTTC. The full variable domain, in which reference TRBV5-1 and TRBJ2-4 provide the parts outside the CDR3, is KAGVTQTPRYLIKTRGQQVTLSCSPISGHRSVSWYQQTPGQGLQFLFEYFSETQRNKGNFPGRFSGRQFSNSRSEMNVSTLELGDSALYLCASNQGAVGKQNIQYFGAGTRLSVL.

The genes are TRBV28 and TRBJ2-3; tentative D call: TRBD1 (7 bases). V lost 2 bases and J 8 bases, leaving 8 bases between the germline ends. The germline V gene has CDR1 MDHEN and CDR2 SYDVKM. This CDR3 contains 12 residues. The CDR3 DNA reads as TGTGCCAGCAGTTTACAGGGGGGTACGCAGTATTTT. As protein: CASSLQGGTQYF.

The rearrangement joins TRBV18 to TRBJ1-1; D not resolved. Germline V gene sequence: CDR1 KGHSH, CDR2 LQKENI. CDR3 length: 14 amino acids. V shed 2 bases and J shed 2 bases, with 9 bases lying between them. CDR3 protein: CASSPTRENTEAFF. Written as DNA, the CDR3 is TGTGCCAGCTCACCAACCCGAGAAAACACTGAAGCTTTCTTT.

The chain employs TRBV9 and TRBJ1-4; 7 bases fit TRBD1. Germline CDR1 is SGDLS and CDR2 is YYNGEE. This CDR3 is built from 15 residues. The V gene end was trimmed by 4 bases and the J gene end by 5 bases; junction bases not matched to a gene: 8. The CDR3 region is CASSSEGAVNEKLFF. CDR3 coding DNA: TGTGCCAGCAGCTCCGAGGGGGCAGTAAATGAAAAACTGTTTTTT.

This chain connects TRBV4-1 to TRBJ2-1; 8 bases are a match to TRBD1. This CDR3 spans 15 amino acids. Trimming cost V 3 bases and J 3 bases; bases outside gene matches: 4. Germline V CDR1 and CDR2: MGHRA, YSYEKL. CDR3 nucleotide sequence: TGCGCCAGCAGCCAGGCCGGACAGGGCTACAATGAGCAGTTCTTC. Translating gives CASSQAGQGYNEQFF.

The chain employs TRBV5-6 and TRBJ2-5; 8 bases line up with TRBD1. CDR1 and CDR2 from the germline V gene are SGHDT and YYEEEE. J was trimmed by 5 bases and V by 4 bases; bases with no gene match: 10. The CDR3 is made up of 15 amino acids. CDR3 in DNA: TGTGCCAGCAGCCCCGGGACAGGTCGTAGGGAGACCCAGTACTTC. This codes for CASSPGTGRRETQYF.

This sequence joins TRBV6-5 and TRBJ2-7, with TRBD2 matching 10 bases. CDR3 length: 14 amino acids. CDR1 and CDR2 from the germline V gene are MNHEY and SVGAGI. With V trimmed by 7 bases and J by 2 bases, 5 bases remained unmatched. The CDR3 nucleotides are TGTGCCAGCAAAAACGGACTAGCGGCCTACGAGCAGTACTTC. Amino acid sequence: CASKNGLAAYEQYF.

The chain has TRBV27 and TRBJ2-7; D is unclear. V was shortened by 2 bases and J by 2 bases, with 10 bases between the two germline ends. The CDR3 is made up of 14 amino acids. Germline CDR1 reads MNHEY; CDR2 reads SMNVEV (reference sequence). The CDR3 sequence: CASSLVGGAYEQYF. DNA for the CDR3: TGTGCCAGCAGTTTAGTCGGCGGAGCCTACGAGCAGTACTTC.